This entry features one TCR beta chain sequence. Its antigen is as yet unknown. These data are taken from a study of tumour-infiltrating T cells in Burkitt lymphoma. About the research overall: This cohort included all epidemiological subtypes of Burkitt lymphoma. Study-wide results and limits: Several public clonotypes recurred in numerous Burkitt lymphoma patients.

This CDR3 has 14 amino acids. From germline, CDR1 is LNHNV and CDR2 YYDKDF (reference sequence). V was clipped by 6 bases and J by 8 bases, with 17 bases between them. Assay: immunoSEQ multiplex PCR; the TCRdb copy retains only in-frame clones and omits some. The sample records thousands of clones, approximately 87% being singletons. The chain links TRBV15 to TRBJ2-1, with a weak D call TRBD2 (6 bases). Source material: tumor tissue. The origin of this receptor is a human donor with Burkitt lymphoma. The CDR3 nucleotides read TGTGCCACCAGAGAAGGGACTGTCATGCATGAGCAGTTCTTC. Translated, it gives CATREGTVMHEQFF.